The clone carrying this T cell receptor (beta chain) was counted ten times or more. Its specificity is unknown. The CDR3 loop spans 14 amino acids. Trimming removed 3 bases at V and 4 bases at J, with 13 bases between. The data stem from a study of regulatory T cells in long-lasting Graves disease. Regarding the study as a whole: New patients shared some 980 public clonotypes, and persistent patients shared more, with 2,741. It was in persistent disease that TRBV28, TRBJ1-2 and TRBJ2-5 were favored.

Relying on iRepertoire HTBI primers and Arm-PCR of CDR3 regions, the team built TCR beta libraries. In TCRdb, the multiplex PCR reads were re-called with MiXCR into one record per CDR3 protein. Of hundreds of thousands of distinct CDR3 sequences in the sample, around 15% are singletons; the top ten hold more than 15%. The time point here: newly diagnosed GD, antithyroid drugs for less than 3 months. TCR sequences were obtained from RNA taken from PBMCs. A peripheral blood sample, 7 to 9.5 milliliters in volume, was drawn into EDTA tubes. The same data also went into a second study, on T cells in Graves' hyperthyroidism and ophthalmopathy. That report adds: Blood samples included most of the expanded thyroid clonotypes exceeding 0.001.

The source was peripheral blood mononuclear cells (PBMCs), collected at new diagnosis, from a patient treated with antithyroid drugs. The gene calls are TRBV12-3 or TRBV12-4 and TRBJ2-7, with D tentatively TRBD2 (6 bases). The sequence came from a woman aged 25-40 years with Graves disease. CDR3 nucleotides: TGTGCCAGCAGTTTCGGGACTGTTAAGTACGAGCAGTACTTC. Its protein product is CASSFGTVKYEQYF.